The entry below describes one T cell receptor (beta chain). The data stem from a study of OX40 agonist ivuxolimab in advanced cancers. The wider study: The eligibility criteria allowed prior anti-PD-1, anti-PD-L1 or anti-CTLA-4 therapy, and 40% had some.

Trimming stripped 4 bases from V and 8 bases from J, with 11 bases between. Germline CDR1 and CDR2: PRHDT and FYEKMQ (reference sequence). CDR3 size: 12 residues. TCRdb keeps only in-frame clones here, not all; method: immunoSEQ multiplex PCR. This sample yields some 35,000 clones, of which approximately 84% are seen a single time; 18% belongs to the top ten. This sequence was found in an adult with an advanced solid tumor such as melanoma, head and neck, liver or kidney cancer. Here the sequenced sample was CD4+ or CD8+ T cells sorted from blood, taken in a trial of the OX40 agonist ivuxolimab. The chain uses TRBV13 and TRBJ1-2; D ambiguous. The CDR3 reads CASSSLGWGYTF. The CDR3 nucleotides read TGTGCCAGCAGCTCGTTAGGCTGGGGCTACACCTTC.